Here is one T cell receptor beta chain with its context. No antigen is known for it. These data belong to a study of CD8+ T cells in alopecia areata. Extraction of RNA preceded its reverse transcription into cDNA, which served as the sequencing template. Libraries were prepared by immunoSEQ multiplex PCR; TCRdb keeps only in-frame clonotypes and omits some of them. The sample contains about 200,000 clones, under 40% of which appear only once. Findings and limits, study-wide: A great number of expanded lesional clones endured in scalp and blood during tofacitinib.

The treatment was: oral pan-JAK inhibitor, 5-10 mg twice daily. V was pared by 1 base and J by 7 bases, with 5 bases between. The CDR3 length is 11 residues. Germline CDR1 is SNHLY and CDR2 is FYNNEI. This chain connects TRBV2 to TRBJ2-7; no definite D call. The sequence was collected from a human donor with alopecia areata. This sample comprised CD4+ T cells sorted from blood, obtained at approximately week 34, from a patient treated with tofacitinib. The CDR3 is CASSEGVEQYF. CDR3 sequence (DNA): TGTGCCAGCAGTGAAGGGGTAGAGCAGTACTTC.